The sequence of this TCR beta chain was determined in a study of blood T cell repertoires in COVID-19. Study-level information: There were acute and convalescent COVID-19 samples, and they came from the United States, Italy and Spain. Sources were T cells, B-cell-depleted T cells, or PBMCs; the material itself was cDNA or gDNA.

In the study's own analysis: How many nucleated cells were present was estimated from reference gene primer amplification. Only in-frame clones appear in the TCRdb table, and some are missing; sequencing was by immunoSEQ multiplex PCR. That table furnishes V, J and clone size, whereas the DNA furnished D and trimming. The repertoire holds about 160,000 clones, with 85% to 95% as singletons. CDR1 SGHTA and CDR2 FQGTGA come from the germline V gene. Trimming at V came to 5 bases and at J to 6 bases, leaving 2 bases not matched to a gene. The CDR3 consists of 13 residues. This chain joins TRBV7-3 and TRBJ2-2, with 8 bases that match TRBD1. This clonotype originated in a woman aged 45-60 years with acute or convalescent COVID-19. The sequencing input was peripheral blood. CDR3 DNA sequence: TGTGCCAGCAGCACCAGGGGGCCCGGGGAGCTGTTTTTT. It codes for CASSTRGPGELFF.